This TCR beta chain originates from a study of CD8+CD57+ T cells in acquired aplastic anemia. Whole-study results and caveats: Patients and controls had in common approximately 29 CD8+ CDR3 sequences.

This CDR3 contains 14 residues. Germline V gene data show CDR1 as DFQATT and CDR2 as SNEGSKA (reference sequence). Germline trimming cut 6 bases from V and 4 bases from J; bases unmatched to any gene: 6. Selection for sequencing was limited to patients who had shown CD8+CD57+ cell expansion by flow cytometry. Blood samples were obtained from patients who had received no prior therapy. Profiling that covered TCR beta VDJ and CDR3 relied on genomic DNA as its template. TCRdb analysed the reads with MiXCR anew, one entry per CDR3 protein. The table includes under 250,000 distinct CDR3 sequences, around 46% detected once. Worth noting for this clonotype: Its antigen is unknown.

The rearrangement joins TRBV20-1 to TRBJ2-2; TRBD1 matches 9 bases. The receptor was isolated from a human donor with aplastic anemia. Material for sequencing was sorted CD4+, CD8+, or CD8+CD57+ T cells (not recorded which) from PBMCs. CDR3 region: CSATGGFGTGELFF. CDR3 DNA: TGCAGTGCAACAGGGGGCTTTGGCACCGGGGAGCTGTTTTTT.